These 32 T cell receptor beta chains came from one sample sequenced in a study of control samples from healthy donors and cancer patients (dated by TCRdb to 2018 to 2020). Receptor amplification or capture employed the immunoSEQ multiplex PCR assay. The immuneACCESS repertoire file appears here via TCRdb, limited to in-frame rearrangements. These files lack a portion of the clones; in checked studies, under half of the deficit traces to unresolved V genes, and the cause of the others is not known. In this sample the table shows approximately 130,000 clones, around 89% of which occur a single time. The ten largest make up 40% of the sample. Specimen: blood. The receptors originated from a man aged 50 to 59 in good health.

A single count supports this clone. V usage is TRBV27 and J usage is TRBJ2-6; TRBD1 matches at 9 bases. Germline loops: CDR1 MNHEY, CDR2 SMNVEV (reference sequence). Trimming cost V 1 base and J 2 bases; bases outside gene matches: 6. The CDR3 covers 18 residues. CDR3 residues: CASSLLGTGKAGANVLTF. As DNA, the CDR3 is TGTGCCAGCAGTTTATTAGGGACAGGGAAGGCTGGGGCCAACGTCCTGACTTTC. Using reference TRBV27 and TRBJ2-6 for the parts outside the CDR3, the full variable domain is EAQVTQNPRYLITVTGKKLTVTCSQNMNHEYMSWYRQDPGLGLRQIYYSMNVEVTDKGDVPEGYKVSRKEKRNFPLILESPSPNQTSLYFCASSLLGTGKAGANVLTFGAGSRLTVL.

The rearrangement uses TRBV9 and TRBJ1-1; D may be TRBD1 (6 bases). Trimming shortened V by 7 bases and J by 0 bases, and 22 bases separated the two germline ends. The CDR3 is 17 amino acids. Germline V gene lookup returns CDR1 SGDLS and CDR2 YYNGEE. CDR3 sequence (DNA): TGTGCCAGCCGACCTCTCGCTGGACAGCTTTTGAACACTGAAGCTTTCTTT. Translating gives CASRPLAGQLLNTEAFF.

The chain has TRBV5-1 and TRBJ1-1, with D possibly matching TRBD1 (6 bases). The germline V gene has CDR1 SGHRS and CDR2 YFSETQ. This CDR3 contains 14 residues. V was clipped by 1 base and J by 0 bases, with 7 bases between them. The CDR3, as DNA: TGCGCCAGCAGCTTGACAGGGATGAACACTGAAGCTTTCTTT. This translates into CASSLTGMNTEAFF.

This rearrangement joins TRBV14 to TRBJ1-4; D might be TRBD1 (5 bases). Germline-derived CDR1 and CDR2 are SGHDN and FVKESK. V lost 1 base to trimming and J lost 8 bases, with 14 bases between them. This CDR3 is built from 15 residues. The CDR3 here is CASSQGLGGSEKLFF. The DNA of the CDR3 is TGTGCCAGCAGCCAAGGTCTGGGGGGATCAGAAAAACTGTTTTTT. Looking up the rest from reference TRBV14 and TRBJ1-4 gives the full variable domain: EAGVTQFPSHSVIEKGQTVTLRCDPISGHDNLYWYRRVMGKEIKFLLHFVKESKQDESGMPNNRFLAERTGGTYSTLKVQPAELEDSGVYFCASSQGLGGSEKLFFGSGTQLSVL.

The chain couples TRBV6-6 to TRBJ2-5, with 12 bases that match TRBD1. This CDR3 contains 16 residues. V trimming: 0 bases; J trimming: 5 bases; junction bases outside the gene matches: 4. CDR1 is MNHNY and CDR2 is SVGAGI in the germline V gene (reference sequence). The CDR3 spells CASSYSGQGAKETQYF. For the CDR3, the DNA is TGTGCCAGCAGTTACTCGGGACAGGGGGCGAAGGAGACCCAGTACTTC.

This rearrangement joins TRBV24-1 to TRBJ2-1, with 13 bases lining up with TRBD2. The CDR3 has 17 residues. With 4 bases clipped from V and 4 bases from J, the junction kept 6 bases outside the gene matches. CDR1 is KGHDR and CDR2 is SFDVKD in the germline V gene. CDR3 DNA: TGTGCCACCAGTGACCCCGGGACTAGCGGGGTTTACAATGAGCAGTTCTTC. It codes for CATSDPGTSGVYNEQFF.

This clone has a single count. The chain's CDR3 is CASSWVGTSKDGYTF. CDR3 nucleotides: TGCGCCAGCAGCTGGGTCGGGACGTCTAAGGATGGCTACACCTTC. The chain joins TRBV5-1 to TRBJ1-2; TRBD1 is a possible D gene (5 bases). This CDR3 has 15 residues. V was clipped by 3 bases and J by 6 bases, with 18 bases between them. From germline, CDR1 is SGHRS and CDR2 YFSETQ.

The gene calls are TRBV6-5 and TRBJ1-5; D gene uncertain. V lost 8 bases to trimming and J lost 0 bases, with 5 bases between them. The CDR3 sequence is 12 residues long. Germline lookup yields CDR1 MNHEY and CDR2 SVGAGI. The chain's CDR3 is CASRDSNQPQHF. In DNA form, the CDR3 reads TGTGCCAGCCGGGATAGCAATCAGCCCCAGCATTTT.

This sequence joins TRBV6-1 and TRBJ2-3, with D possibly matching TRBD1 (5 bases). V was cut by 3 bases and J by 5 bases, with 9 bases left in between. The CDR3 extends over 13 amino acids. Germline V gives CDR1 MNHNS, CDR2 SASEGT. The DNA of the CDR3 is TGTGCCAGCAGTGACGGCAGGGAAGATACGCAGTATTTT. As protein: CASSDGREDTQYF.

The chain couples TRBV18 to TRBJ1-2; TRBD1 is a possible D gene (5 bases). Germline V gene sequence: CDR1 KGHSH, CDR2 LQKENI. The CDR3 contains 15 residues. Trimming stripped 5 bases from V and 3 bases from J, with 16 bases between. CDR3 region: CASSASVGLHYGYTF. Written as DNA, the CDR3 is TGTGCCAGCTCAGCAAGTGTGGGACTGCACTATGGCTACACCTTC.

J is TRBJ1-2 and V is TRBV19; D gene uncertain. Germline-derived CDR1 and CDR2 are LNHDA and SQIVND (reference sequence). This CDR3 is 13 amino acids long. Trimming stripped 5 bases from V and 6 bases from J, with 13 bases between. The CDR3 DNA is TGTGCCAGTAGTCCAGGTGCTCAGGATGGCTACACCTTC. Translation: CASSPGAQDGYTF.

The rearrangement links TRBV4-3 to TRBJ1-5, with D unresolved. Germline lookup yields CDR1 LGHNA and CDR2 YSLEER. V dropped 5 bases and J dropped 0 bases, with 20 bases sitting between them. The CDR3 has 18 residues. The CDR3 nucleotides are TGCGCCAGCAGCGCCCGGGCTTCCGGCACCCTTAGCAATCAGCCCCAGCATTTT. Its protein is CASSARASGTLSNQPQHF.

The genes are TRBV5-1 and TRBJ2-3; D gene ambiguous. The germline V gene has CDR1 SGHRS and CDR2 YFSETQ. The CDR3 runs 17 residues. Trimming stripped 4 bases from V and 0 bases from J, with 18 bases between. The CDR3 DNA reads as TGCGCCAGCAGCCCTTCCCTTGCGAATCCTAGCACAGATACGCAGTATTTT. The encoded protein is CASSPSLANPSTDTQYF. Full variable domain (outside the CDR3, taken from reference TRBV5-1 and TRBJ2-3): KAGVTQTPRYLIKTRGQQVTLSCSPISGHRSVSWYQQTPGQGLQFLFEYFSETQRNKGNFPGRFSGRQFSNSRSEMNVSTLELGDSALYLCASSPSLANPSTDTQYFGPGTRLTVL.

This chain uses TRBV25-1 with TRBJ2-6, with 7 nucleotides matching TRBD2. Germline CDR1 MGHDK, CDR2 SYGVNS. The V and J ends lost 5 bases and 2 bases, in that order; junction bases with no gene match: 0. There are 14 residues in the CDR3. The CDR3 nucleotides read TGTGCCAGCAGTCGGGGGGCTGGGGCCAACGTCCTGACTTTC. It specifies CASSRGAGANVLTF.

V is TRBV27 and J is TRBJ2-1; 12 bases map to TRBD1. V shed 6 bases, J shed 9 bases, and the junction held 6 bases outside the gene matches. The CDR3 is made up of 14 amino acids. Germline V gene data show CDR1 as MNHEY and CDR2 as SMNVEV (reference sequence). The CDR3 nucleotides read TGTGCCAGCAGCCTGGGACAGGGGGCTTTTGAGCAGTTCTTC. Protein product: CASSLGQGAFEQFF.

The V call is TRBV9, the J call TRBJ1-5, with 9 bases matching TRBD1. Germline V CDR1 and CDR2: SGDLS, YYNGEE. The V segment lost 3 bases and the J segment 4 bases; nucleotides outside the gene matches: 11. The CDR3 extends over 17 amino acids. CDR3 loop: CASSASQGTGLNQPQHF. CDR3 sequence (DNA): TGTGCCAGCAGCGCGAGTCAGGGGACAGGGCTTAATCAGCCCCAGCATTTT. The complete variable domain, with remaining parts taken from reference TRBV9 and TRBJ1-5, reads DSGVTQTPKHLITATGQRVTLRCSPRSGDLSVYWYQQSLDQGLQFLIQYYNGEERAKGNILERFSAQQFPDLHSELNLSSLELGDSALYFCASSASQGTGLNQPQHFGDGTRLSIL.

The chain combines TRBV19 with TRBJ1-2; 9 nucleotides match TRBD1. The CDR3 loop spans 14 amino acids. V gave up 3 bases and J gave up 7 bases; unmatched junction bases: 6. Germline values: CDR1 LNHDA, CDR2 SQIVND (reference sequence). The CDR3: CASSILETGGGYTF. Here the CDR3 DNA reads TGTGCCAGTAGTATTCTGGAGACAGGGGGTGGCTACACCTTC.

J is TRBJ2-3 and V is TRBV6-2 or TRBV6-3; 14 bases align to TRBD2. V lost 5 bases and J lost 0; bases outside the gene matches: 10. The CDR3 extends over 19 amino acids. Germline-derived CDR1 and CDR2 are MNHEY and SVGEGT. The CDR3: CASSKTSGGAERSTDTQYF. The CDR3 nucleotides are TGTGCCAGCAGTAAGACTAGCGGGGGGGCCGAGAGGAGCACAGATACGCAGTATTTT.

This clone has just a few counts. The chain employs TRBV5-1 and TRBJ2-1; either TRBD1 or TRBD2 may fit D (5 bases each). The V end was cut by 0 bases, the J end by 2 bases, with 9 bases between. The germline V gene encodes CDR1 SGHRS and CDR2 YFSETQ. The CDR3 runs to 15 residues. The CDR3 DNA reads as TGCGCCAGCAGCTTGGAAGTGGGACCCTACAATGAGCAGTTCTTC. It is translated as CASSLEVGPYNEQFF.

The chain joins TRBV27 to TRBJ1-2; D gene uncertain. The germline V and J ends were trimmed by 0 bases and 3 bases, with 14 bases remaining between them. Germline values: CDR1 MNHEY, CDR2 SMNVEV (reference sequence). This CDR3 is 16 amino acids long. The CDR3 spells CASSLSPQSGHYGYTF. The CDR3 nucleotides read TGTGCCAGCAGTTTATCCCCACAGTCTGGCCACTATGGCTACACCTTC.

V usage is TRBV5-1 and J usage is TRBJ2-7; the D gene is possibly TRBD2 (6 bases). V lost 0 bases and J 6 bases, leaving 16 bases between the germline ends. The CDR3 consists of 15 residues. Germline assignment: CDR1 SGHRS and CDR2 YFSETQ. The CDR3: CASSLVTAGNSEQYF. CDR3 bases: TGCGCCAGCAGCTTGGTGACGGCGGGGAATAGCGAGCAGTACTTC. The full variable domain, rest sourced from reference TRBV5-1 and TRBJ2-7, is KAGVTQTPRYLIKTRGQQVTLSCSPISGHRSVSWYQQTPGQGLQFLFEYFSETQRNKGNFPGRFSGRQFSNSRSEMNVSTLELGDSALYLCASSLVTAGNSEQYFGPGTRLTVT.

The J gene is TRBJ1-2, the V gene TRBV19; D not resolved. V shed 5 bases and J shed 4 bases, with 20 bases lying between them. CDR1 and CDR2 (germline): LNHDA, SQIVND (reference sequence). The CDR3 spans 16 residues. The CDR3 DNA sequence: TGTGCCAGTAGTCCGCCCCCTGCTTCCCACGTCTATGGCTACACCTTC. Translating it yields CASSPPPASHVYGYTF.

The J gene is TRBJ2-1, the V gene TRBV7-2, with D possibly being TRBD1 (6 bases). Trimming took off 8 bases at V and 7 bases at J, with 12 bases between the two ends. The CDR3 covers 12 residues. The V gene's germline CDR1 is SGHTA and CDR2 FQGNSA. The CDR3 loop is CASQGMGNEQFF. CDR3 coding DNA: TGTGCCAGCCAGGGGATGGGAAATGAGCAGTTCTTC.

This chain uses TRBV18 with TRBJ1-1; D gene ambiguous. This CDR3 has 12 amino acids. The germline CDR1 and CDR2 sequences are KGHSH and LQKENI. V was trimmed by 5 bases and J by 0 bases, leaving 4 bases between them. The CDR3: CASSAMNTEAFF. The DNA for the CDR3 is TGTGCCAGCTCAGCAATGAACACTGAAGCTTTCTTT.

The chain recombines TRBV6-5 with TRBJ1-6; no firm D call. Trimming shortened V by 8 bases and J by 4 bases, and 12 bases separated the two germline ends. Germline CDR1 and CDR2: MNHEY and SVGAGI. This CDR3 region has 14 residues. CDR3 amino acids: CASGNEGYNSPLHF. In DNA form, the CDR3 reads TGTGCCAGCGGGAATGAGGGTTATAATTCACCCCTCCACTTT.

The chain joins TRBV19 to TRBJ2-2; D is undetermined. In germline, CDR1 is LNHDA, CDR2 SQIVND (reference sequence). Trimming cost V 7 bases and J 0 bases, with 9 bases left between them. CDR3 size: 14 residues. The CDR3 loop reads CASTLVTNTGELFF. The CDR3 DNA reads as TGTGCCAGTACCCTCGTTACGAACACCGGGGAGCTGTTTTTT. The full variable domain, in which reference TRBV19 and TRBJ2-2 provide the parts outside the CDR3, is DGGITQSPKYLFRKEGQNVTLSCEQNLNHDAMYWYRQDPGQGLRLIYYSQIVNDFQKGDIAEGYSVSREKKESFPLTVTSAQKNPTAFYLCASTLVTNTGELFFGEGSRLTVL.

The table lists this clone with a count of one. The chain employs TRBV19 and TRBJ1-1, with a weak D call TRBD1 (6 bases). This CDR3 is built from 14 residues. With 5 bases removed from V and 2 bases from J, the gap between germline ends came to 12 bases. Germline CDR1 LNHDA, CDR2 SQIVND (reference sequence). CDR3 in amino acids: CASSAQGHNTEAFF. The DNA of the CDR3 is TGTGCCAGTAGTGCCCAGGGACATAACACTGAAGCTTTCTTT.

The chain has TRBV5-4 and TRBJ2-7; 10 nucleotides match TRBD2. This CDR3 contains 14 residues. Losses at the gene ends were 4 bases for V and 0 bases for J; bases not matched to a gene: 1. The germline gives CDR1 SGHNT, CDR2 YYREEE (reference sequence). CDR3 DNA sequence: TGTGCCAGCAGCGCTAGCGGGGGCTCCTACGAGCAGTACTTC. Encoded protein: CASSASGGSYEQYF.

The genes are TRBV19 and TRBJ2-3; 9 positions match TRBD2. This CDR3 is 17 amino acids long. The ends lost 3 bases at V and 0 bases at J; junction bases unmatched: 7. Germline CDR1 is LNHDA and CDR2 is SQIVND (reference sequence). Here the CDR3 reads CASSIPLAGTSTDTQYF. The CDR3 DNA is TGTGCCAGTAGTATCCCCCTAGCGGGAACTAGCACAGATACGCAGTATTTT.

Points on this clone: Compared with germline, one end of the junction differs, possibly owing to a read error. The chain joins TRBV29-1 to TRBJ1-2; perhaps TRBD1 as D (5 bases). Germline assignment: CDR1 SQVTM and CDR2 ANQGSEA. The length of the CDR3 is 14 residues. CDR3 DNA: TGCAGCGCTGAAAGGGGAGGCGGGCGTGGTGGCTACACCTTC. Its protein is CSAERGGGRGGYTF. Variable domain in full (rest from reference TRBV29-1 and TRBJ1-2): SAVISQKPSRDICQRGTSLTIQCQVDSQVTMMFWYRQQPGQSLTLIATANQGSEATYESGFVIDKFPISRPNLTFSTLTVSNMSPEDSSIYLCSAERGGGRGGYTFGSGTRLTVV.

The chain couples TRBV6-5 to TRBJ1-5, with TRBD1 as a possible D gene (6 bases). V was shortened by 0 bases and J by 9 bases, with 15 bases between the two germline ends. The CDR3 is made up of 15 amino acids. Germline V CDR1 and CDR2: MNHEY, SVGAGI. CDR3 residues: CASSYSRQERLPQHF. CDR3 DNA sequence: TGTGCCAGCAGTTACTCGAGACAGGAAAGGTTGCCCCAGCATTTT.

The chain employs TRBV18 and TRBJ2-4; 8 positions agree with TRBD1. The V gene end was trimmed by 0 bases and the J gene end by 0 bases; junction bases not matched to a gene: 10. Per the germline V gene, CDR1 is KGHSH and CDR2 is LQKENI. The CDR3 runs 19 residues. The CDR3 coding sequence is TGTGCCAGCTCACCACCGAATTTGGCAGGGGGCGTAGCCAAAAACATTCAGTACTTC. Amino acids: CASSPPNLAGGVAKNIQYF. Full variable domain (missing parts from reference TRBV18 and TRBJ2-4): NAGVMQNPRHLVRRRGQEARLRCSPMKGHSHVYWYRQLPEEGLKFMVYLQKENIIDESGMPKERFSAEFPKEGPSILRIQQVVRGDSAAYFCASSPPNLAGGVAKNIQYFGAGTRLSVL.